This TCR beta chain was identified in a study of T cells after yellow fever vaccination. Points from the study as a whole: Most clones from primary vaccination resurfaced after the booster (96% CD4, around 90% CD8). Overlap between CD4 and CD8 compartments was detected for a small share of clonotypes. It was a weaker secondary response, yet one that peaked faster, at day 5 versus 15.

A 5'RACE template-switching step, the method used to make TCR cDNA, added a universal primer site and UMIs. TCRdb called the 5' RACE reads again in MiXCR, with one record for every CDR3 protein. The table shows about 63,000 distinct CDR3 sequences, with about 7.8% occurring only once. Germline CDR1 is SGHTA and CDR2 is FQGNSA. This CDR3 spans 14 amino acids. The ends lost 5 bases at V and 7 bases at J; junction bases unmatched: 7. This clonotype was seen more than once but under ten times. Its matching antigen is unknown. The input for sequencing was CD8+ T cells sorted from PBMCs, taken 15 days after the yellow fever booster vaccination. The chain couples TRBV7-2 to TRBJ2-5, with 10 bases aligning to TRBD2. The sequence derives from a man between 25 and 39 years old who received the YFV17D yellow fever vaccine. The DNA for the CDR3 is TGTGCCAGCAGCGAAGCGGGAGGGGTCTTGACCCAGTACTTC. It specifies CASSEAGGVLTQYF. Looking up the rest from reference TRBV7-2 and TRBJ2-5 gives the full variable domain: GAGVSQSPSNKVTEKGKDVELRCDPISGHTALYWYRQSLGQGLEFLIYFQGNSAPDKSGLPSDRFSAERTGGSVSTLTIQRTQQEDSAVYLCASSEAGGVLTQYFGPGTRLLVL.